The clone carrying this TCR beta chain has a count of ten or more. Its antigen is not identified. After removal of 4 bases from V and 5 bases from J, the junction contained 8 bases not matched to a gene. The CDR3 loop spans 16 amino acids. Germline V CDR1 and CDR2: LGHDT, YNNKEL (reference sequence). There were TCR beta CDR3 regions amplified from RNA transcripts. First-round RT-PCR of the TCR CDR3 relied on the HTBI primer set. TCRdb itself ran the multiplex PCR reads through MiXCR, one entry per CDR3 protein. Counted here are hundreds of thousands of distinct CDR3 sequences, about a sixth occurring once; the ten biggest clones make up less than 3.5%. This sample is drawn from a study of T cells in Graves' hyperthyroidism and ophthalmopathy. The study's findings and limits: Separating ophthalmopathy from stable hyperthyroidism was achieved by a 13 V-J model. Also found in blood were most expanded thyroid clonotypes above 0.001.

Enrolled ophthalmopathy patients presented with a Clinical Activity Score of at least 3, a NOSPECS grade of at least 4, and disease duration under 3 months. The study left out patients who had uncontrolled infection, other autoimmune disease, pregnancy or lactation. The J gene is TRBJ2-3, the V gene TRBV3-1; 11 bases line up with TRBD2. The receptor was derived from a woman aged 35 to 49 with Graves' ophthalmopathy. The sequenced sample consisted of blood. This chain's CDR3 is CASSLNSGRAGDTQYF. In nucleotides, the CDR3 is TGTGCCAGCAGCCTCAATAGCGGGAGGGCCGGAGATACGCAGTATTTT.